This TCR beta chain is drawn from a study of CD8+CD57+ T cells in acquired aplastic anemia. The template used for profiling TCR beta VDJ and CDR3 was genomic DNA. TCRdb ran MiXCR on the reads and lists one entry per CDR3 protein. This sample has about 200,000 distinct CDR3 sequences, with approximately 65% found just once. Flow cytometry had shown expanded CD8+CD57+ cells in the patients chosen for sequencing. The germline V gene encodes CDR1 SGHAT and CDR2 FQNNGV. The CDR3 totals 15 residues. The J segment lost 3 bases and the V segment lost 5 bases, leaving 7 bases of the junction unmatched. This clonotype appeared many times.

This sequence was found in a human donor with aplastic anemia. The material sequenced was sorted CD4+, CD8+, or CD8+CD57+ T cells (not recorded which) from PBMCs. The V call is TRBV11-2, the J call TRBJ1-1; 9 bases are a match to TRBD1. This chain's CDR3 is CASSPRTGADTEAFF. CDR3 coding DNA: TGTGCCAGCAGCCCCAGGACAGGGGCGGACACTGAAGCTTTCTTT.